This T cell receptor (beta chain) was sequenced in a study of beta chain features in type 1 diabetes. The whole isolated RNA underwent reverse transcription, so sequencing captured expressed TCRB transcripts. Libraries were prepared by immunoSEQ multiplex PCR; TCRdb keeps only in-frame clonotypes and omits some of them. The sample has around 190,000 clones, about an eighth seen once. Study-wide findings and caveats: There was a moderate but significant shortening of TCRB CDR3s in all four CD4+ subsets of Type 1 diabetes patients.

Sorting of CD4+ naive, central memory, regulatory and stem cell-like memory cells was performed via CD45RO/CCR7/CD25/CD127/CD95/CD27. Each population that was sorted was more than 98% pure. Comments on this clone: Its target is unknown.

J was trimmed by 3 bases and V by 3 bases; bases with no gene match: 5. CDR3 length: 15 amino acids. The germline gives CDR1 SNHLY, CDR2 FYNNEI. Material for sequencing was central memory CD4+ T cells from blood. The chain has TRBV2 and TRBJ2-1; TRBD2 agrees at 7 bases. The clonotype originates from a woman aged 18-29 years in good health. CDR3 residues: CASSEGGDHYNEQFF. CDR3 nucleotides: TGTGCCAGCAGTGAGGGGGGGGACCACTACAATGAGCAGTTCTTC.